A single sample is the source of the 2 T cell receptor beta chains below, sequenced in a study of T cell repertoires in cytomegalovirus infection. TCRdb re-derived calls from the reads in MiXCR, one entry per CDR3 protein. The table lists 450,000 to 600,000 distinct CDR3 sequences, 42% of them singletons. These receptors' antigens are unknown. The source was cultured PBMCs, collected from culture after CMV antigen stimulation. The receptors were sampled from a human donor in good health (CMV status not recorded). Some clones in this sample may be carry-over from other donors' samples.

V and J are TRBV2 and TRBJ2-3; D is ambiguous. The V end was cut by 3 bases, the J end by 3 bases, with 10 bases between. In germline, CDR1 is SNHLY, CDR2 FYNNEI. The CDR3 extends over 14 amino acids. CDR3 DNA: TGTGCCAGCAGTGAGTCTCCCTGGACAGATACGCAGTATTTT. It is translated as CASSESPWTDTQYF.

The V call is TRBV20-1, the J call TRBJ2-5; D call uncertain. Germline V gives CDR1 DFQATT, CDR2 SNEGSKA (reference sequence). Trimming removed 4 bases at V and 2 bases at J, with 11 bases between. The CDR3 covers 13 residues. CDR3 region: CSAIGSEQETQYF. The DNA for the CDR3 is TGCAGTGCTATCGGGTCGGAACAAGAGACCCAGTACTTC.